This passage covers 27 T cell receptor beta chains from one sample sequenced in a study of identical twins. TCRdb analysed the 5' RACE reads with MiXCR anew, one entry per CDR3 protein. There are roughly 630,000 distinct CDR3 sequences in the sample; about 7.6% occur only once, and 1.6% lies in the top ten. Another study also made use of these data, one on yellow fever vaccine responses in identical twins.

The sequencing sample was made of PBMCs. Receptor source: a woman aged 18 to 35 in good health.

V usage is TRBV2 and J usage is TRBJ2-3, with D tentatively TRBD2 (5 bases). The CDR3 has 15 amino acids. V was cut by 6 bases and J by 12 bases, with 25 bases left in between. Germline-derived CDR1 and CDR2 are SNHLY and FYNNEI. In DNA form, the CDR3 reads TGTGCCAGCAGCGAGGAGGCTAAAGCGGTCCTCAGTCAGTATTTT. Encoded protein: CASSEEAKAVLSQYF. The full variable domain, in which reference TRBV2 and TRBJ2-3 provide the parts outside the CDR3, is EPEVTQTPSHQVTQMGQEVILRCVPISNHLYFYWYRQILGQKVEFLVSFYNNEISEKSEIFDDQFSVERPDGSNFTLKIRSTKLEDSAMYFCASSEEAKAVLSQYFGPGTRLTVL.

The CDR3 spells CASSLRTSGGGELFF. Here the CDR3 DNA reads TGTGCCAGCAGCTTACGGACTAGCGGGGGTGGGGAGCTGTTTTTT. This chain connects TRBV12-3 or TRBV12-4 to TRBJ2-2, with 13 bases identical to TRBD2. This CDR3 comprises 15 residues. V lost 6 bases and J lost 8; bases outside the gene matches: 6.

The chain couples TRBV29-1 to TRBJ2-1; 9 nucleotides align to TRBD2. The germline CDR1 and CDR2 sequences are SQVTM and ANQGSEA. V lost 2 bases, J lost 8 bases, and 4 bases stayed unmatched. CDR3 length equals 13 residues. CDR3: CSVETLAGYEQFF. The DNA of the CDR3 is TGCAGCGTTGAAACACTAGCGGGTTATGAGCAGTTCTTC.

This clonotype was detected a few times. V is TRBV28 and J is TRBJ2-2; D not resolved. CDR3 length: 13 residues. Trimming removed 3 bases at V and 4 bases at J, with 6 bases between. CDR1 MDHEN and CDR2 SYDVKM come from the germline V gene. CDR3 sequence reads: CASSFLATGELFF. In DNA, the CDR3 is TGTGCCAGCAGTTTCTTGGCCACCGGGGAGCTGTTTTTT.

This clonotype was seen only a few times. This chain links TRBV2 with TRBJ2-6, with TRBD1 matching 8 bases. The CDR3 contains 17 residues. Germline V lookup: CDR1 SNHLY, CDR2 FYNNEI. V shed 3 bases, J shed 3 bases, and the junction held 7 bases outside the gene matches. The chain's CDR3 is CASSEREDRVGANVLTF. The CDR3 DNA reads TGTGCCAGCAGTGAGAGGGAGGACAGGGTTGGGGCCAACGTCCTGACTTTC.

V usage is TRBV5-1 and J usage is TRBJ2-3; 9 bases align to TRBD2. After removal of 1 base from V and 0 bases from J, the junction contained 6 bases not matched to a gene. This CDR3 comprises 17 residues. CDR1 SGHRS and CDR2 YFSETQ come from the germline V gene. The DNA for the CDR3 is TGCGCCAGCAGCTTGCGGGCTAGCGGGATTAGCACAGATACGCAGTATTTT. It codes for CASSLRASGISTDTQYF.

This chain connects TRBV7-2 to TRBJ2-2; D may correspond to TRBD1 or TRBD2 (6 bases each). In germline, CDR1 is SGHTA, CDR2 FQGNSA. V lost 7 bases and J 3 bases, leaving 15 bases between the germline ends. This CDR3 is built from 15 residues. DNA of the CDR3: TGTGCCAGCAACACCTGGGGGGCGCACACCGGGGAGCTGTTTTTT. It encodes CASNTWGAHTGELFF.

This clonotype was observed a handful of times. CDR3 amino acids: CASSLSGGQANEQFF. For the CDR3, the DNA is TGCGCCAGCAGCTTGTCGGGAGGCCAAGCTAATGAGCAGTTCTTC. The gene calls are TRBV5-1 and TRBJ2-1; 7 nucleotides match TRBD2. CDR1 SGHRS and CDR2 YFSETQ come from the germline V gene. The CDR3 consists of 15 residues. Losses at the gene ends were 1 base for V and 7 bases for J; bases not matched to a gene: 8.

V is TRBV7-2 and J is TRBJ2-5; D remains ambiguous. Germline-derived CDR1 and CDR2 are SGHTA and FQGNSA. The CDR3 is 12 amino acids. The V end lost 4 bases, the J end lost 5 bases, and 8 bases lay between the germline ends. CDR3 region: CASSYPAETQYF. CDR3 coding DNA: TGTGCCAGCAGCTACCCAGCCGAGACCCAGTACTTC.

This clonotype was seen ten or more times. The genes are TRBV15 and TRBJ2-3; 8 positions agree with TRBD1. The germline gives CDR1 LNHNV, CDR2 YYDKDF (reference sequence). J gave up 1 base and V 3 bases, and 6 bases lay outside the gene matches. CDR3 length: 16 residues. The CDR3 DNA sequence: TGTGCCACCAGCAGGGATCGGGGACAGGGCACAGATACGCAGTATTTT. Encoded protein: CATSRDRGQGTDTQYF.

This rearrangement joins TRBV5-1 to TRBJ1-1; D is unclear. Trimming took 0 bases from V and 3 from J, leaving 12 bases between them. The CDR3 is 15 amino acids. The germline gives CDR1 SGHRS, CDR2 YFSETQ. CDR3 sequence: CASSLGPGLDTEAFF. The CDR3 nucleotides read TGCGCCAGCAGCTTGGGGCCGGGTTTGGACACTGAAGCTTTCTTT.

Ten or more counts support this clonotype. The chain carries TRBV7-9 and TRBJ2-1, with D unclear. Trimming pared 0 bases from V and 8 bases from J, leaving 14 bases between. Germline V gene sequence: CDR1 SEHNR, CDR2 FQNEAQ (reference sequence). This CDR3 region has 15 residues. CDR3 amino acids: CASSLALDPLDEQFF. The CDR3 bases are TGTGCCAGCAGCTTAGCTCTCGACCCTTTGGATGAGCAGTTCTTC.

This clonotype was detected only a few times. CDR3 sequence reads: CASSLAADIAKNIQYF. The CDR3 nucleotides read TGTGCCAGCAGTTTAGCGGCAGACATAGCCAAAAACATTCAGTACTTC. The J gene is TRBJ2-4, the V gene TRBV28; the D is unclear. The ends were cut back, 2 bases at V and 0 bases at J, with 11 bases in the middle. The CDR3 totals 16 residues. CDR1 and CDR2 from the germline V gene are MDHEN and SYDVKM. Supplemented by reference TRBV28 and TRBJ2-4, the full variable domain reads DVKVTQSSRYLVKRTGEKVFLECVQDMDHENMFWYRQDPGLGLRLIYFSYDVKMKEKGDIPEGYSVSREKKERFSLILESASTNQTSMYLCASSLAADIAKNIQYFGAGTRLSVL.

This clonotype was detected ten times or more. The V and J genes are TRBV5-1 and TRBJ1-1; D possibly corresponds to TRBD1 (6 bases). V lost 4 bases, J lost 1 base, and 14 bases lay in between. This CDR3 has 15 residues. Germline V CDR1 and CDR2: SGHRS, YFSETQ. This CDR3 reads CASSVRQESNTEAFF. CDR3 bases: TGCGCCAGCAGCGTCCGACAGGAATCGAACACTGAAGCTTTCTTT.

This clonotype has at least ten counts. This chain uses TRBV9 with TRBJ2-5, with TRBD1 matching over 9 bases. The CDR3 contains 15 residues. Trimming removed 3 bases from V and 5 bases from J; junction bases left unmatched: 8. Per the germline V gene, CDR1 is SGDLS and CDR2 is YYNGEE. DNA for the CDR3: TGTGCCAGCAGCGCGGGACAGGGAGAAGTGGAGACCCAGTACTTC. Its translation: CASSAGQGEVETQYF.

This clonotype was seen more than once but under ten times. The chain combines TRBV6-5 with TRBJ2-1; 14 bases line up with TRBD2. CDR1 is MNHEY and CDR2 is SVGAGI in the germline V gene. This CDR3 contains 18 residues. The J segment lost 1 base and the V segment lost 2 bases, leaving 4 bases of the junction unmatched. The DNA of the CDR3 is TGTGCCAGCAGTTACCTTGGACTAGCGGGGGGATCCTACAATGAGCAGTTCTTC. The encoded protein is CASSYLGLAGGSYNEQFF.

This clonotype showed up just a few times. The chain recombines TRBV6-1 with TRBJ1-3, with 9 bases that match TRBD1. Per the germline V gene, CDR1 is MNHNS and CDR2 is SASEGT. There are 14 residues in the CDR3. The trim removed 6 bases at V and 6 bases at J, leaving 6 bases unmatched. CDR3 protein: CASRQGARENTIYF. In DNA form, the CDR3 reads TGTGCCAGCAGACAGGGGGCTAGAGAAAACACCATATATTTT.

V usage is TRBV3-1 and J usage is TRBJ1-5; D is unclear. Trimming took off 5 bases at V and 1 base at J, with 15 bases between the two ends. CDR1 and CDR2 from the germline V gene are LGHDT and YNNKEL (reference sequence). The CDR3 runs to 16 residues. CDR3 nucleotide sequence: TGTGCCAGCAGCTCCAGCTGGCAGCTAAGCAATCAGCCCCAGCATTTT. It encodes CASSSSWQLSNQPQHF.

This clonotype turned up a few times. J is TRBJ2-5 and V is TRBV10-2; no firm D call. The V end lost 2 bases, the J end lost 4 bases, and 11 bases lay between the germline ends. The germline V gene has CDR1 WSHSY and CDR2 SAAADI. This CDR3 spans 14 amino acids. This CDR3 is CASSEGKRSETQYF. In DNA, the CDR3 is TGCGCCAGCAGTGAGGGAAAGCGCTCAGAGACCCAGTACTTC.

This sequence joins TRBV5-1 and TRBJ1-1; 9 nucleotides align to TRBD1. CDR1 is SGHRS and CDR2 is YFSETQ in the germline V gene. V lost 4 bases and J lost 3; bases outside the gene matches: 7. The CDR3 runs to 15 residues. The CDR3 DNA sequence: TGCGCCAGCAGCCCCCAACAGGGGGCGCACACTGAAGCTTTCTTT. Its translation is CASSPQQGAHTEAFF. Together with reference TRBV5-1 and TRBJ1-1, the CDR3 gives the full variable domain: KAGVTQTPRYLIKTRGQQVTLSCSPISGHRSVSWYQQTPGQGLQFLFEYFSETQRNKGNFPGRFSGRQFSNSRSEMNVSTLELGDSALYLCASSPQQGAHTEAFFGQGTRLTVV.

The chain uses TRBV3-1 and TRBJ2-2, with D possibly matching TRBD1 (5 bases). The germline V and J ends were trimmed by 0 bases and 6 bases, with 5 bases remaining between them. Germline loops: CDR1 LGHDT, CDR2 YNNKEL (reference sequence). The length of the CDR3 is 13 residues. The CDR3 loop reads CASSQETAGELFF. The CDR3 coding sequence is TGTGCCAGCAGCCAAGAGACAGCCGGGGAGCTGTTTTTT.

Only a few counts were recorded for this clonotype. The chain links TRBV10-3 to TRBJ2-7; D assignment may be TRBD1 or TRBD2 (5 bases each). V was trimmed by 4 bases and J by 3 bases, leaving 16 bases between them. The CDR3 totals 15 residues. Per the germline V gene, CDR1 is ENHRY and CDR2 is SYGVKD. CDR3 DNA: TGTGCCATCAGTGGGGGACGGGACCGATACTACGAGCAGTACGTC. This sequence encodes CAISGGRDRYYEQYV.

This clonotype was picked up many times. V gene TRBV6-1 combines with J gene TRBJ1-1; 8 positions agree with TRBD1. This CDR3 region has 16 residues. The V and J ends lost 6 bases and 1 base, in that order; junction bases with no gene match: 10. Germline assignment: CDR1 MNHNS and CDR2 SASEGT. The CDR3 is CASRPGGARANTEAFF. CDR3 bases: TGTGCCAGCAGACCAGGGGGCGCGAGGGCGAACACTGAAGCTTTCTTT.

This clonotype came up a few times. The V and J genes are TRBV7-9 and TRBJ2-7; D is uncertain. CDR3 length: 12 residues. V was shortened by 6 bases and J by 2 bases, with 8 bases between the two germline ends. Germline V lookup: CDR1 SEHNR, CDR2 FQNEAQ (reference sequence). The CDR3 loop is CASSSVTYEQYV. As DNA, the CDR3 is TGTGCCAGCAGTTCCGTTACCTACGAGCAGTACGTC.

In this sample, this clonotype turned up many times. This chain uses TRBV10-1 with TRBJ2-2; TRBD1 is a possible D gene (6 bases). V lost 6 bases to trimming and J lost 4 bases, with 12 bases between them. The germline gives CDR1 WNHNN, CDR2 SYGVQD (reference sequence). The CDR3 contains 14 residues. CDR3 DNA sequence: TGCGCCAGCAGCCGACAGGTCTTCACCGGGGAGCTGTTTTTT. Translating gives CASSRQVFTGELFF.

This clonotype was recorded many times. The chain recombines TRBV6-1 with TRBJ1-1; the D gene is possibly TRBD1 (6 bases). The CDR3 runs to 15 residues. V was pared by 8 bases and J by 5 bases, with 21 bases between. The V gene's germline CDR1 is MNHNS and CDR2 SASEGT. The CDR3 nucleotides are TGTGCCAGCCTAGAAGGGGGGAAGGGAATGACTGAAGCTTTCTTT. Protein sequence: CASLEGGKGMTEAFF.

The rearrangement joins TRBV3-1 to TRBJ2-1, with D possibly matching TRBD1 (6 bases). CDR1 and CDR2 (germline): LGHDT, YNNKEL (reference sequence). The CDR3 length is 17 residues. V was clipped by 7 bases and J by 2 bases, with 21 bases between them. This CDR3 reads CASTEGGTGSPYNEQFF. The CDR3 nucleotides read TGTGCCAGCACCGAAGGGGGAACAGGGAGCCCCTACAATGAGCAGTTCTTC.